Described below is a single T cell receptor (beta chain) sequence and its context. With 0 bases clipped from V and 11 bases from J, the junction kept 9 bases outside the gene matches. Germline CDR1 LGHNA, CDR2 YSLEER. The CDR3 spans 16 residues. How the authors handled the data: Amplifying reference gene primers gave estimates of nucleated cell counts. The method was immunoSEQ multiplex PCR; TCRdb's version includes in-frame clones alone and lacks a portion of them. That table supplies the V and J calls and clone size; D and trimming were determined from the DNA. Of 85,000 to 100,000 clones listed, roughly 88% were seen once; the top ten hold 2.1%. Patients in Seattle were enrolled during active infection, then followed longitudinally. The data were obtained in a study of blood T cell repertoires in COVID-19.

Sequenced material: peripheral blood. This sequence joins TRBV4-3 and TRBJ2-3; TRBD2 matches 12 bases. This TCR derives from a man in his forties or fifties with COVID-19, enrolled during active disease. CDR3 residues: CASSQDITSGGNMQYF. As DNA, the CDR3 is TGCGCCAGCAGCCAAGATATTACTAGCGGGGGGAATATGCAGTATTTT.